The text below deals with one T cell receptor (beta chain). The sample originates from a study of shared clonotypes between healthy human individuals. CDR3 length: 12 amino acids. CDR1 and CDR2 (germline): WSHSY, SAAADI. Trimming cost V 6 bases and J 5 bases, with 10 bases left between them. Data came from immunoSEQ multiplex PCR; TCRdb stores just in-frame clones and leaves some out. Of 300,000 to 400,000 clones listed, more than 60% are singletons. The sequenced sample consisted of memory CD4+ T cells sorted from blood. The subset denotes: CD45RA-negative fraction. This sequence joins TRBV10-2 and TRBJ1-1; a possible D gene is TRBD1 (6 bases). This sequence originates from a man aged 30 to 39 in good health. The CDR3 sequence: CASRTGRTEAFF. The DNA for the CDR3 is TGCGCCAGCAGAACAGGGCGTACTGAAGCTTTCTTT.